This TCR beta chain was recovered during a study of blood T cell repertoires in COVID-19. CDR3 length: 15 residues. V was trimmed by 2 bases and J by 0 bases, leaving 8 bases between them. Per the germline V gene, CDR1 is MNHEY and CDR2 is SVGEGT. Method: immunoSEQ multiplex PCR; TCRdb's copy keeps in-frame clones and lacks some. The sample lists approximately 54,000 clones; over 90% were seen once. What was sequenced was peripheral blood. This chain joins TRBV6-2 or TRBV6-3 and TRBJ2-1, with D maybe TRBD1 (5 bases). The sequence was obtained from a man over 45 with acute or convalescent COVID-19. The CDR3, as DNA: TGTGCCAGCAGTTACGCTCAGGGCTCCTACAATGAGCAGTTCTTC. It specifies CASSYAQGSYNEQFF.